The 18 T cell receptor beta chains listed next were all sequenced from one sample in a study of CD8+ T cells in alopecia areata. In each case, RNA was isolated and then reverse transcribed into cDNA as the sequencing template. Generated by immunoSEQ multiplex PCR, the TCRdb table keeps only in-frame clones and is missing some. The sample contains around 150,000 clones, about three fifths of which appear only once. Treatment specified: oral pan-JAK inhibitor, 5-10 mg twice daily. This sample comprised CD4+ T cells sorted from blood, obtained at week 4, from a patient treated with tofacitinib. Receptor source: a human donor with alopecia areata.

The chain couples TRBV4-2 to TRBJ1-2, with D maybe TRBD1 (6 bases). Trimming took 4 bases from V and 8 from J, leaving 20 bases between them. The CDR3 length is 15 residues. The germline V gene has CDR1 LGHNA and CDR2 YNFKEQ. The CDR3 protein is CASSLDRSHVRGYTF. CDR3 sequence (DNA): TGTGCCAGCAGCCTCGACAGGTCGCATGTGCGGGGCTACACCTTC.

This clone has a handful of counts. V is TRBV28 and J is TRBJ1-2; possibly TRBD1 for D (6 bases). Germline V CDR1 and CDR2: MDHEN, SYDVKM. V dropped 6 bases and J dropped 8 bases, with 16 bases sitting between them. This CDR3 spans 13 amino acids. The CDR3: CASRFGLQGGYTF. CDR3 bases: TGTGCCAGCAGATTCGGACTCCAGGGGGGCTACACCTTC.

The gene calls are TRBV7-3 and TRBJ1-4; D possibly corresponds to TRBD1 (5 bases). Trimming removed 2 bases from V and 8 bases from J, with 15 bases in between. This CDR3 region has 15 residues. Per the germline V gene, CDR1 is SGHTA and CDR2 is FQGTGA. The CDR3 protein is CASSLYGTGDEKLFF. As DNA, the CDR3 is TGTGCCAGCAGCTTATACGGGACGGGTGACGAAAAACTGTTTTTT.

The J gene is TRBJ2-7, the V gene TRBV29-1; 10 nucleotides line up with TRBD1. Germline V gives CDR1 SQVTM, CDR2 ANQGSEA. V was clipped by 7 bases and J by 5 bases; unmatched bases: 5. The CDR3 length is 12 residues. CDR3 sequence: CSGVTGGNEQYF. The CDR3 DNA follows: TGCAGCGGCGTGACAGGGGGCAACGAGCAGTACTTC.

The V and J genes are TRBV30 and TRBJ1-2; no reliable D call. The CDR3 is 12 residues long. The V end lost 2 bases, the J end lost 4 bases, and 8 bases lay between the germline ends. The germline gives CDR1 GTSNPN, CDR2 SVGIG (reference sequence). The CDR3 region is CAWSLQAYGYTF. CDR3 nucleotide sequence: TGTGCCTGGAGTCTCCAAGCCTATGGCTACACCTTC.

This clone showed up just a few times. The gene calls are TRBV7-2 and TRBJ2-3, with 7 nucleotides matching TRBD1. In germline, CDR1 is SGHTA, CDR2 FQGNSA. The junction had 4 bases not matched to a gene; V was cut back by 1 base and J by 3 bases. The CDR3 is made up of 15 amino acids. In DNA, the CDR3 is TGTGCCAGCAGCTTAGACGGGACAGTGACAGATACGCAGTATTTT. Encoded protein: CASSLDGTVTDTQYF.

V usage is TRBV7-7 and J usage is TRBJ1-4; D unclear. The CDR3 loop spans 14 amino acids. The germline V and J ends were trimmed by 7 bases and 6 bases, with 15 bases remaining between them. Looked up from germline, CDR1 is SSHAT and CDR2 is FNYEAQ (reference sequence). CDR3 DNA: TGTGCCAGCACCCCGCTGGGGTCGCATGAAAAACTGTTTTTT. It specifies CASTPLGSHEKLFF.

The chain has TRBV14 and TRBJ1-2; D unresolved. The ends were cut back, 4 bases at V and 8 bases at J, with 14 bases in the middle. Germline V gives CDR1 SGHDN, CDR2 FVKESK. CDR3 length equals 13 residues. CDR3 nucleotide sequence: TGTGCCAGCAGCCCAGACCTGGTCCAGGGCTACACCTTC. Translating it yields CASSPDLVQGYTF. Full variable domain (rest looked up from reference TRBV14 and TRBJ1-2): EAGVTQFPSHSVIEKGQTVTLRCDPISGHDNLYWYRRVMGKEIKFLLHFVKESKQDESGMPNNRFLAERTGGTYSTLKVQPAELEDSGVYFCASSPDLVQGYTFGSGTRLTVV.

The chain is built from TRBV13 and TRBJ2-7; D not certain. From germline, CDR1 is PRHDT and CDR2 FYEKMQ (reference sequence). V dropped 3 bases and J dropped 2 bases, with 8 bases sitting between them. The CDR3 covers 13 residues. The CDR3 nucleotides are TGTGCCAGCAGCTTCTCAGCGACCTACGAGCAGTACTTC. Amino acids: CASSFSATYEQYF.

The rearrangement uses TRBV7-2 and TRBJ2-3; no clear D. Germline V gene data show CDR1 as SGHTA and CDR2 as FQGNSA. There are 15 residues in the CDR3. V lost 6 bases, J lost 4 bases, and 17 bases lay in between. The CDR3 is CASRPQISSADTQYF. The CDR3 nucleotides read TGTGCCAGCAGACCTCAGATAAGCAGCGCAGATACGCAGTATTTT. The entire variable domain, with the rest obtained from reference TRBV7-2 and TRBJ2-3, is as follows: GAGVSQSPSNKVTEKGKDVELRCDPISGHTALYWYRQSLGQGLEFLIYFQGNSAPDKSGLPSDRFSAERTGGSVSTLTIQRTQQEDSAVYLCASRPQISSADTQYFGPGTRLTVL.

V usage is TRBV29-1 and J usage is TRBJ1-5, with D perhaps matching TRBD1 (5 bases). Trimming took off 7 bases at V and 4 bases at J, with 17 bases between the two ends. The germline V gene encodes CDR1 SQVTM and CDR2 ANQGSEA. The CDR3 has 14 amino acids. This chain's CDR3 is CSARLEGWNQPQHF. CDR3 DNA: TGCAGCGCAAGACTTGAGGGGTGGAATCAGCCCCAGCATTTT.

V gene TRBV30 combines with J gene TRBJ1-6; tentatively, D is TRBD1 (5 bases). The CDR3 spans 12 residues. From germline, CDR1 is GTSNPN and CDR2 SVGIG (reference sequence). V was cut by 3 bases and J by 10 bases, with 10 bases left in between. The CDR3 loop reads CAWSPQGSPLHF. The CDR3 DNA reads as TGTGCCTGGAGCCCCCAGGGATCACCCCTCCACTTT.

V and J are TRBV5-1 and TRBJ2-5; 10 bases are a match to TRBD2. After removal of 1 base from V and 3 bases from J, the junction contained 3 bases not matched to a gene. The CDR3 runs to 15 residues. Germline values: CDR1 SGHRS, CDR2 YFSETQ. CDR3 protein: CASSLFLAGEETQYF. CDR3 bases: TGCGCCAGCAGCTTGTTTCTAGCGGGGGAAGAGACCCAGTACTTC. Supplemented by reference TRBV5-1 and TRBJ2-5, the full variable domain reads KAGVTQTPRYLIKTRGQQVTLSCSPISGHRSVSWYQQTPGQGLQFLFEYFSETQRNKGNFPGRFSGRQFSNSRSEMNVSTLELGDSALYLCASSLFLAGEETQYFGPGTRLLVL.

On this clone itself: This same CDR3 is encoded by further DNA sequences in the sample. V gene TRBV5-1 combines with J gene TRBJ1-1; unclear D gene. V lost 0 bases and J lost 0, with 6 bases in between. Per germline, CDR1 SGHRS and CDR2 YFSETQ. The CDR3 runs 14 residues. The CDR3: CASSLASMNTEAFF. CDR3 DNA: TGCGCCAGCAGCTTGGCGAGCATGAACACTGAAGCTTTCTTT.

The chain is built from TRBV30 and TRBJ2-1; D possibly corresponds to TRBD1 (6 bases). Looked up from germline, CDR1 is GTSNPN and CDR2 is SVGIG (reference sequence). The CDR3 consists of 14 residues. V dropped 3 bases and J dropped 1 base, with 10 bases sitting between them. The CDR3 DNA reads as TGTGCCTGGAGCTTCAGGGGATCCTACAATGAGCAGTTCTTC. Its protein product is CAWSFRGSYNEQFF.

This sequence joins TRBV9 and TRBJ2-3; 7 bases are shared with TRBD2. This CDR3 comprises 17 residues. After removal of 3 bases from V and 5 bases from J, the junction contained 15 bases not matched to a gene. CDR1 SGDLS and CDR2 YYNGEE come from the germline V gene. The CDR3 region has the DNA TGTGCCAGCAGCGCGGGTCTTCGGCGGGGGTTGATAGATACGCAGTATTTT. Translation: CASSAGLRRGLIDTQYF.

The chain links TRBV6-1 to TRBJ2-7; D gene ambiguous. This CDR3 has 10 residues. Trimming stripped 5 bases from V and 3 bases from J, with 2 bases between. Germline V lookup: CDR1 MNHNS, CDR2 SASEGT. The CDR3 bases are TGTGCCAGCAGTATCTACGAGCAGTACTTC. It codes for CASSIYEQYF.

This rearrangement joins TRBV14 to TRBJ1-6; no firm D call. Trimming shortened V by 5 bases and J by 7 bases, and 12 bases separated the two germline ends. The CDR3 is 14 amino acids. Germline CDR1 is SGHDN and CDR2 is FVKESK. CDR3 in amino acids: CASSNRVLNSPLHF. CDR3 sequence (DNA): TGTGCCAGCAGCAACCGGGTCCTAAATTCACCCCTCCACTTT.